Listed below are T cell receptor beta chains from one sample, sequenced in a study of blood T cell repertoires in COVID-19. Sequencing used immunoSEQ multiplex PCR; TCRdb keeps in-frame clones, though not all of them. The profile shows some 280,000 clones, around four fifths of them singletons. Specimen: peripheral blood. Receptors were obtained from a woman between 45 and 65 years old with active or convalescent COVID-19. CDR3s leave out the opening cysteine and the closing phenylalanine or tryptophan.

TRBV6-2/TRBV6-3 | 12 | ASSFAGMNTEAF
TRBV5-1 | 12 | ASSLELAPDTQY
TRBV20-1 | 13 | SASYRDRGFHEQF
TRBV19 | 9 | ASGSGETQY
TRBV7-8 | 15 | ASSAYRVSPRTDTQY
TRBV2 | 11 | ASTAGQYNEQF
TRBV10-3 | 9 | ATQHTGELF
TRBV18 | 14 | ASSPQGKNSGNTIY
TRBV6-1 | 13 | ASSEEFRGMETQY
TRBV9 | 14 | ASSVSVGTGKDEQY
TRBV6-1 | 11 | ASSETGGNGYT
TRBV11-2 | 10 | ASSWDYGELF